The sequence of this T cell receptor beta chain was determined in a study of T cells in Graves' hyperthyroidism and ophthalmopathy. RNA transcripts gave rise to amplified TCR beta CDR3 regions. TCR CDR3 regions were first amplified by RT-PCR with HTBI primers. One entry per CDR3 protein, called by TCRdb with MiXCR from the multiplex PCR reads. Here the sample spans some 700,000 distinct CDR3 sequences, 15% to 20% being singletons. This TCR was recovered from a man aged 50-60 years with Graves' hyperthyroidism. Sequencing was carried out using blood.

CDR3 amino acids: CASSPKAGRGADTQYF. CDR3 coding DNA: TGTGCCAGCAGCCCGAAAGCGGGAAGAGGCGCAGATACGCAGTATTTT. The chain has TRBV6-2 or TRBV6-3 and TRBJ2-3; 7 nucleotides agree with TRBD2. Germline CDR1 MNHEY, CDR2 SVGEGT. V gave up 6 bases and J gave up 4 bases; unmatched junction bases: 13. This CDR3 is built from 16 residues.